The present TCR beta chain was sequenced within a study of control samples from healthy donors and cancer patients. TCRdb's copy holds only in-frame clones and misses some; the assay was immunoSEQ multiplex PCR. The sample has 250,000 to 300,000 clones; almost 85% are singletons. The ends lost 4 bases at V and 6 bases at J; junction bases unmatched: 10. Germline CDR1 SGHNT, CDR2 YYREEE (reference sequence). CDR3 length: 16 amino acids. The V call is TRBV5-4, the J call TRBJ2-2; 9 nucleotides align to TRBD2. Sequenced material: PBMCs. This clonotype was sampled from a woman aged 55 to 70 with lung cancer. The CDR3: CASSPGWTSVAGELFF. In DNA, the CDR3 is TGTGCCAGCAGCCCGGGCTGGACTAGCGTGGCCGGGGAGCTGTTTTTT.